These 11 T cell receptor beta chains were sequenced from one sample in a study of shared clonotypes between healthy human individuals. Sequencing was performed with immunoSEQ multiplex PCR; in TCRdb, only in-frame clones are kept and a portion is missing. The sample lists roughly 2.5 million clones; around nine tenths were seen once. The sequenced material came from naive CD4+ T cells sorted from blood. This sample's subset: CD45RA+ positively selected. These receptors were obtained from a young man in good health.

This clone was recorded only once. V is TRBV5-6 and J is TRBJ2-7, with D hard to call. The V and J ends lost 4 bases and 0 bases respectively, with 8 bases between them. This CDR3 has 13 amino acids. Per the germline V gene, CDR1 is SGHDT and CDR2 is YYEEEE. CDR3 nucleotides: TGTGCCAGCAGCGTCTACTCCTCCTACGAGCAGTACTTC. Amino acid sequence: CASSVYSSYEQYF.

V is TRBV7-6 and J is TRBJ1-5; D unresolved. This CDR3 is 14 amino acids long. V gave up 4 bases and J gave up 6 bases, with 13 bases separating them. Germline V gene sequence: CDR1 SGHVS, CDR2 FNYEAQ. CDR3 region: CASSSGEKGQPQHF. CDR3 DNA: TGTGCCAGCAGCTCCGGGGAAAAGGGTCAGCCCCAGCATTTT.

This chain joins TRBV18 and TRBJ1-2; D gene ambiguous. There are 14 residues in the CDR3. Deletions cut 6 bases from V and 7 bases from J, with 18 bases between. The germline CDR1 and CDR2 sequences are KGHSH and LQKENI. The CDR3 loop is CASSIRRESAGYTF. The CDR3 nucleotides read TGTGCCAGCTCTATCCGTAGGGAGTCTGCTGGCTACACCTTC. Using reference TRBV18 and TRBJ1-2 for the parts outside the CDR3, the full variable domain is NAGVMQNPRHLVRRRGQEARLRCSPMKGHSHVYWYRQLPEEGLKFMVYLQKENIIDESGMPKERFSAEFPKEGPSILRIQQVVRGDSAAYFCASSIRRESAGYTFGSGTRLTVV.

The chain joins TRBV6-9 to TRBJ2-7; D not certain. Germline CDR1 MNHGY, CDR2 SVAAGI. This CDR3 has 15 residues. V gave up 5 bases and J gave up 5 bases, with 19 bases separating them. The CDR3 loop reads CASSPYPGSHDEQYF. The CDR3 nucleotides read TGTGCCAGCAGTCCCTACCCGGGTAGTCACGACGAGCAGTACTTC.

V is TRBV11-2 and J is TRBJ2-3, with D maybe TRBD2 (7 bases). Trimming pared 5 bases from V and 2 bases from J, leaving 20 bases between. Germline V gene data show CDR1 as SGHAT and CDR2 as FQNNGV. There are 17 residues in the CDR3. The CDR3 DNA sequence: TGTGCCAGCAGCCCGGGGGGCGGGATGAGGAACACAGATACGCAGTATTTT. Amino acids: CASSPGGGMRNTDTQYF.

V and J are TRBV7-8 and TRBJ2-7; no clear D gene. This CDR3 has 12 residues. CDR1 is SGHVS and CDR2 is FQNEAQ in the germline V gene. V was shortened by 5 bases and J by 5 bases, with 10 bases between the two germline ends. CDR3 amino acids: CASSAPVNEQYF. The CDR3 DNA is TGTGCCAGCAGCGCCCCTGTTAACGAGCAGTACTTC.

The chain couples TRBV30 to TRBJ1-3, with D hard to call. The CDR3 covers 16 residues. CDR1 is GTSNPN, CDR2 SVGIG, per germline (reference sequence). Trimming stripped 0 bases from V and 0 bases from J, with 12 bases between. DNA for the CDR3: TGTGCCTGGAGTGTATCCCTAAAACTCTCTGGAAACACCATATATTTT. As protein: CAWSVSLKLSGNTIYF.

The gene calls are TRBV10-1 and TRBJ1-2; unclear D gene. V was pared by 8 bases and J by 7 bases, with 11 bases between. Germline values: CDR1 WNHNN, CDR2 SYGVQD (reference sequence). CDR3 length equals 11 residues. The CDR3 DNA follows: TGCGCCAGCCCTTCCGACTGTGGCTACACCTTC. This sequence encodes CASPSDCGYTF.

The rearrangement links TRBV6-5 to TRBJ1-6; TRBD1 might be the D (5 bases). Deletions cut 5 bases from V and 8 bases from J, with 10 bases between. The CDR3 sequence is 13 residues long. Germline V gene sequence: CDR1 MNHEY, CDR2 SVGAGI. The CDR3 spells CASSPGTDSPLHF. In DNA form, the CDR3 reads TGTGCCAGCAGTCCCGGGACCGATTCACCCCTCCACTTT.

The chain employs TRBV4-2 and TRBJ2-2; D is possibly TRBD1 (6 bases). Germline V gene data show CDR1 as LGHNA and CDR2 as YNFKEQ. Trimming left V 0 bases short and J 6 bases short, with 8 bases between. The length of the CDR3 is 14 residues. DNA of the CDR3: TGTGCCAGCAGCCAAGAGGGGGCATCCGGGGAGCTGTTTTTT. Its translation is CASSQEGASGELFF.

The V and J genes are TRBV2 and TRBJ2-1; no clear D. Germline CDR1 is SNHLY and CDR2 is FYNNEI. V was trimmed by 1 base and J by 5 bases, leaving 6 bases between them. The CDR3 runs to 13 residues. The CDR3 sequence is CASSEESHNEQFF. In DNA, the CDR3 is TGTGCCAGCAGTGAAGAGTCACACAATGAGCAGTTCTTC.